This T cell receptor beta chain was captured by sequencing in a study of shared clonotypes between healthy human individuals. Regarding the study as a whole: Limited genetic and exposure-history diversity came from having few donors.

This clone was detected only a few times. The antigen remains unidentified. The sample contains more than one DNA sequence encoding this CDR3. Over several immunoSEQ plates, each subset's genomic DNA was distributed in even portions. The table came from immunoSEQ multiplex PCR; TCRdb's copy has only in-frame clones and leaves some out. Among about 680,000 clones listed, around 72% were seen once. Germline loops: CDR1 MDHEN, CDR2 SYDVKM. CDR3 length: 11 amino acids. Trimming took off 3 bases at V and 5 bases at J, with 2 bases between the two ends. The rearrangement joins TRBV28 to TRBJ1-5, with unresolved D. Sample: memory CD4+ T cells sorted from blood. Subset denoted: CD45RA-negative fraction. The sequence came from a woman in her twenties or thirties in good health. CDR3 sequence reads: CASSFHQPQHF. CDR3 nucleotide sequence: TGTGCCAGCAGTTTTCATCAGCCCCAGCATTTT.